The entry below gives a single T cell receptor (beta chain) sequence along with its context. In the study's own analysis: For nucleated cells, counts were estimated from reference gene primer amplification. Sequenced by immunoSEQ multiplex PCR; TCRdb stores in-frame clones only, minus some. The DNA was the basis for D and trimming; V, J and clone size are from that table. The profile shows about 50,000 clones, about 84% of them singletons. The sample originates from a study of blood T cell repertoires in COVID-19. For the study at large: Sites across the United States, Italy and Spain contributed samples from acute and convalescent COVID-19. The analysed material was cDNA or gDNA that came from T cells, B-cell-depleted T cells, or PBMCs.

V lost 4 bases and J 2 bases, leaving 14 bases between the germline ends. Per the germline V gene, CDR1 is SGHRS and CDR2 is YFSETQ. The CDR3 contains 15 residues. The chain uses TRBV5-1 and TRBJ2-3; possible D gene TRBD2, 5 bases. Sample: peripheral blood. The TCR was taken from a woman aged 60-75 years with acute or convalescent COVID-19. The CDR3 nucleotides read TGCGCCAGCAGCAAGGAACCGCGGGCCACAGATACGCAGTATTTT. It yields the protein CASSKEPRATDTQYF.